The 10 T cell receptor beta chains below come from one sample, sequenced in a study of regulatory T cells in long-lasting Graves disease. iRepertoire HTBI primers and Arm-PCR of CDR3 regions built TCR beta libraries. TCRdb itself ran the multiplex PCR reads through MiXCR, one entry per CDR3 protein. The top ten hold roughly 35% of the sample, which has approximately 300,000 distinct CDR3 sequences, under 20% seen once. The time point: newly diagnosed GD, antithyroid drugs for less than 3 months. Construction of the TCR library relied on RNA isolated from PBMCs. The source was peripheral blood mononuclear cells (PBMCs), collected at new diagnosis, from a patient treated with antithyroid drugs. These receptor sequences come from a female donor with Graves disease.

This clonotype has a count of ten or more. The rearrangement links TRBV11-3 to TRBJ2-3; D unresolved. This CDR3 is 12 amino acids long. V lost 6 bases, J lost 8 bases, and 12 bases lay in between. CDR1 is SGHNT and CDR2 is YENEEA in the germline V gene. The CDR3 nucleotides are TGTGCCAGCAGGGGGAAGTTGAGTACGCAGTATTTT. Translation gives CASRGKLSTQYF.

Ten or more counts support this clonotype. J is TRBJ2-1 and V is TRBV7-3; D possibly corresponds to TRBD2 (5 bases). The germline CDR1 and CDR2 sequences are SGHTA and FQGTGA. Trimming removed 3 bases at V and 5 bases at J, with 8 bases between. The CDR3 is 13 residues long. DNA of the CDR3: TGTGCCAGCAGCTTCCCCGGGGACAATGAGCAGTTCTTC. Protein: CASSFPGDNEQFF.

This clonotype was picked up a small number of times. The chain employs TRBV12-3 or TRBV12-4 and TRBJ2-4; D ambiguous. CDR3 length: 12 residues. The ends were cut back, 6 bases at V and 15 bases at J, with 18 bases in the middle. CDR3 sequence (DNA): TGTGCCAGCAGCCTGGACCGAAATGGTCGGTACTTC. As protein: CASSLDRNGRYF.

This clonotype was counted many times. The rearrangement joins TRBV12-3 or TRBV12-4 to TRBJ2-7; D may match TRBD1 or TRBD2 (5 bases each). The V and J ends lost 7 bases and 3 bases respectively, with 16 bases between them. CDR3 length: 14 amino acids. The CDR3 protein is CASTAGTYHYEQYF. As DNA, the CDR3 is TGTGCCAGCACCGCCGGGACCTACCACTACGAGCAGTACTTC.

This clonotype has at least ten counts. The chain employs TRBV18 and TRBJ1-1; D is possibly TRBD1 (5 bases). The CDR3 consists of 15 residues. Per the germline V gene, CDR1 is KGHSH and CDR2 is LQKENI. V lost 3 bases and J lost 1, with 12 bases in between. The CDR3 is CASSPRTSGNTEAFF. The CDR3 nucleotides are TGTGCCAGCTCACCGCGGACAAGTGGGAACACTGAAGCTTTCTTT.

V gene TRBV6-2 or TRBV6-3 combines with J gene TRBJ2-3, with 9 bases fitting TRBD2. This CDR3 is built from 14 residues. Looked up from germline, CDR1 is MNHEY and CDR2 is SVGEGT. V shed 5 bases and J 4 bases; nucleotides not matched to a gene: 4. The CDR3 bases are TGTGCCAGCAGTCGGACTAGCGACGCAGATACGCAGTATTTT. Amino acids: CASSRTSDADTQYF.

This clonotype has only a few counts. The chain uses TRBV10-3 and TRBJ2-6; possibly TRBD2 for D (5 bases). CDR1 and CDR2 (germline): ENHRY, SYGVKD. V lost 9 bases and J lost 0, with 12 bases in between. The CDR3 consists of 15 residues. The CDR3 loop is CAISKRASGANVLTF. In DNA, the CDR3 is TGTGCCATATCCAAGAGGGCCTCTGGGGCCAACGTCCTGACTTTC.

This sequence joins TRBV27 and TRBJ2-5; D not resolved. The germline V gene has CDR1 MNHEY and CDR2 SMNVEV (reference sequence). The CDR3 loop spans 11 amino acids. V lost 7 bases and J 4 bases, leaving 7 bases between the germline ends. The CDR3: CASTFGETQYF. CDR3 in DNA: TGTGCCAGCACATTCGGAGAGACCCAGTACTTC.

This clonotype has just a few counts. The CDR3 reads CASSYPRIHDSSANVLTF. The CDR3 DNA reads TGCGCCAGCAGCTACCCCCGTATACATGACTCTAGTGCCAACGTCCTGACTTTC. The V and J genes are TRBV5-1 and TRBJ2-6; D is unclear. The CDR3 spans 18 residues. The germline V gene encodes CDR1 SGHRS and CDR2 YFSETQ. Trimming removed 3 bases from V and 7 bases from J, with 23 bases in between.

The sample holds many counts of this clonotype. The genes are TRBV20-1 and TRBJ1-1; D ambiguous. The CDR3 contains 13 residues. With 1 base removed from V and 0 bases from J, the gap between germline ends came to 6 bases. Germline lookup yields CDR1 DFQATT and CDR2 SNEGSKA (reference sequence). This CDR3 reads CSARGSLNTEAFF. CDR3 sequence (DNA): TGCAGTGCTAGAGGGAGCCTGAACACTGAAGCTTTCTTT.